Shown below are 20 T cell receptor beta chains from a single sample sequenced in a study of T cell responses to AZD1222 COVID-19 vaccine. Profiling relied on immunoSEQ multiplex PCR, and the TCRdb table lists in-frame clones only, not all of them. The data contain roughly 180,000 clones, 85% to 95% of them singletons. Sequencing used peripheral blood, obtained on day 0 of AZD1222 vaccination. These receptors were obtained from an adult in good health.

The V and J genes are TRBV5-1 and TRBJ2-3, with TRBD2 matching 11 bases. V trimming: 4 bases; J trimming: 0 bases; junction bases outside the gene matches: 4. This CDR3 spans 16 amino acids. CDR1 and CDR2 (germline): SGHRS, YFSETQ. The CDR3 bases are TGCGCCAGCAGCACGGGACTAGCGGCTAGCACAGATACGCAGTATTTT. Translated: CASSTGLAASTDTQYF.

J is TRBJ1-1 and V is TRBV7-9; D not certain. The CDR3 is 14 amino acids. Germline CDR1 reads SEHNR; CDR2 reads FQNEAQ (reference sequence). V was pared by 2 bases and J by 3 bases, with 10 bases between. In DNA, the CDR3 is TGTGCCAGCAGCTTAACGGGGTACGACACTGAAGCTTTCTTT. Translation gives CASSLTGYDTEAFF.

The chain carries TRBV5-1 and TRBJ1-1; no clear D. V gave up 0 bases and J gave up 5 bases, with 8 bases separating them. CDR1 SGHRS and CDR2 YFSETQ come from the germline V gene. This CDR3 is built from 13 residues. The CDR3 DNA follows: TGCGCCAGCAGCTTGGCCCCTTTGACTGAAGCTTTCTTT. Encoded protein: CASSLAPLTEAFF.

The genes are TRBV19 and TRBJ1-4; tentatively, D is TRBD1 (5 bases). Germline V CDR1 and CDR2: LNHDA, SQIVND (reference sequence). The CDR3 has 14 amino acids. The V end was cut by 5 bases, the J end by 10 bases, with 17 bases between. Here the CDR3 DNA reads TGTGCCAGTAGTGTGAGGGGAGAGGAAGGAAAACTGTTTTTT. As protein: CASSVRGEEGKLFF.

The chain links TRBV28 to TRBJ2-7; 9 bases match TRBD1. This CDR3 has 13 amino acids. The germline CDR1 and CDR2 sequences are MDHEN and SYDVKM. V trimming: 6 bases; J trimming: 4 bases; junction bases outside the gene matches: 4. The CDR3 sequence: CASSWGQGYEQYF. In DNA form, the CDR3 reads TGTGCCAGCAGCTGGGGACAGGGATACGAGCAGTACTTC.

The genes are TRBV18 and TRBJ1-2; 8 nucleotides match TRBD1. The V gene end was trimmed by 2 bases and the J gene end by 2 bases; junction bases not matched to a gene: 1. From germline, CDR1 is KGHSH and CDR2 LQKENI. The CDR3 spans 14 residues. The CDR3 nucleotides read TGTGCCAGCTCACCAGACAGGGGCAACTATGGCTACACCTTC. It translates to CASSPDRGNYGYTF. Looking up the rest from reference TRBV18 and TRBJ1-2 gives the full variable domain: NAGVMQNPRHLVRRRGQEARLRCSPMKGHSHVYWYRQLPEEGLKFMVYLQKENIIDESGMPKERFSAEFPKEGPSILRIQQVVRGDSAAYFCASSPDRGNYGYTFGSGTRLTVV.

This chain uses TRBV7-5 with TRBJ1-1; TRBD1, as called in the table, went unchecked against the DNA. TRBV7-5 is recorded as a pseudogene. The CDR3 covers 15 residues. As DNA, the CDR3 is TGTGTCAGAGACCGCGAAGGGGATCAAGACACTGAAGCTTTCTTT. Its protein product is CVRDREGDQDTEAFF.

The V gene is TRBV5-1, the J gene TRBJ2-1; the D gene is possibly TRBD1 (5 bases). The CDR3 has 13 residues. Trimming removed 1 base from V and 6 bases from J, with 8 bases in between. The germline CDR1 and CDR2 sequences are SGHRS and YFSETQ. The CDR3: CASSLWQGNEQFF. The CDR3 bases are TGCGCCAGCAGCTTGTGGCAGGGCAATGAGCAGTTCTTC.

The chain uses TRBV27 and TRBJ2-7; D possibly corresponds to TRBD1 (7 bases). The CDR3 has 15 residues. Germline values: CDR1 MNHEY, CDR2 SMNVEV (reference sequence). V shed 2 bases and J shed 6 bases, with 17 bases lying between them. The DNA of the CDR3 is TGTGCCAGCAGTTTAGGCGGGACAGTGTCTCGCGAGCAGTACTTC. This translates into CASSLGGTVSREQYF.

The rearrangement uses TRBV3-1 (or the pseudogene TRBV3-2) and TRBJ1-6, with D unresolved. Trimming removed 7 bases from V and 4 bases from J, with 11 bases in between. Germline V lookup: CDR1 LGHDT, CDR2 YNNKEL (reference sequence). This CDR3 comprises 14 residues. The CDR3 loop is CASKAQTYNSPLHF. As DNA, the CDR3 is TGTGCCAGCAAGGCACAGACTTATAATTCACCCCTCCACTTT.

This clone was counted a single time. The chain links TRBV9 to TRBJ2-7; D may be TRBD2 (6 bases). V was shortened by 4 bases and J by 4 bases, with 18 bases between the two germline ends. Germline V gene sequence: CDR1 SGDLS, CDR2 YYNGEE. CDR3 size: 15 residues. For the CDR3, the DNA is TGTGCCAGCAGCCCCGGGGGACCCCTCTTTTACGAGCAGTACTTC. Translation gives CASSPGGPLFYEQYF.

The V call is TRBV3-1 (or the pseudogene TRBV3-2), the J call TRBJ1-1; 9 positions match TRBD1. Trimming removed 2 bases from V and 10 bases from J; junction bases left unmatched: 2. Germline V gene sequence: CDR1 LGHDT, CDR2 YNNKEL (reference sequence). CDR3 length equals 12 residues. CDR3 protein: CASSQNRGRAFF. The CDR3 DNA reads TGTGCCAGCAGCCAAAACAGGGGGCGAGCTTTCTTT.

CDR3 DNA sequence: TGTGCCACTGGGCTGTGGTTTAGCACTGAAGCTTTCTTT. It codes for CATGLWFSTEAFF. This chain connects TRBV15 to TRBJ1-1; D not certain. Germline-derived CDR1 and CDR2 are LNHNV and YYDKDF (reference sequence). The V end was cut by 9 bases, the J end by 4 bases, with 15 bases between. This CDR3 comprises 13 residues.

This clone occurred once. Other DNA variants within this sample encode the same CDR3. The chain couples TRBV3-1 (or the pseudogene TRBV3-2) to TRBJ2-7; D is perhaps TRBD1 (6 bases). The germline V and J ends were trimmed by 3 bases and 6 bases, with 6 bases remaining between them. The CDR3 consists of 11 residues. The germline V gene encodes CDR1 LGHDT and CDR2 YNNKEL (reference sequence). CDR3 coding DNA: TGTGCCAGCAGCCAGGGGGCCGAGCAGTACTTC. Its protein is CASSQGAEQYF.

V and J are TRBV5-1 and TRBJ1-1; a possible D gene is TRBD1 (6 bases). The CDR3 totals 13 residues. Germline V gene sequence: CDR1 SGHRS, CDR2 YFSETQ. The ends were cut back, 3 bases at V and 4 bases at J, with 10 bases in the middle. The CDR3 reads CASSSQGITEAFF. The DNA for the CDR3 is TGCGCCAGCAGCTCCCAGGGGATCACTGAAGCTTTCTTT.

This chain links TRBV13 with TRBJ2-3; D is perhaps TRBD1 or TRBD2 (7 bases each). Germline CDR1 is PRHDT and CDR2 is FYEKMQ (reference sequence). The CDR3 totals 17 residues. The ends were cut back, 3 bases at V and 5 bases at J, with 21 bases in the middle. This CDR3 is CASSFSPLQGGRDTQYF. The DNA of the CDR3 is TGTGCCAGCAGCTTTTCGCCTCTCCAGGGGGGGAGAGATACGCAGTATTTT.

On this clone: One end of the junction varies from germline; a read error may be responsible. The chain has TRBV3-1 (or the pseudogene TRBV3-2) and TRBJ1-4; 7 bases agree with TRBD1. The CDR3 sequence is 12 residues long. CDR1 is LGHDT and CDR2 is YNNKEL in the germline V gene (reference sequence). Here the CDR3 DNA reads TGTGCCAGCAGCCAAGATAAGGGGACAGCAGTTTTT. It translates to CASSQDKGTAVF.

V gene TRBV28 combines with J gene TRBJ2-1; 7 bases map to TRBD2. CDR3 length: 18 residues. Germline CDR1 is MDHEN and CDR2 is SYDVKM. V shed 1 base and J 0 bases; nucleotides not matched to a gene: 9. In DNA form, the CDR3 reads TGTGCCAGCAGTTTATCACCCGGACTAGGAAGCTCCTACAATGAGCAGTTCTTC. It translates to CASSLSPGLGSSYNEQFF. The whole variable domain, filled in from reference TRBV28 and TRBJ2-1, reads DVKVTQSSRYLVKRTGEKVFLECVQDMDHENMFWYRQDPGLGLRLIYFSYDVKMKEKGDIPEGYSVSREKKERFSLILESASTNQTSMYLCASSLSPGLGSSYNEQFFGPGTRLTVL.

The chain joins TRBV7-9 to TRBJ2-7; D is uncertain. CDR3 length: 13 residues. Trimming took off 5 bases at V and 3 bases at J, with 11 bases between the two ends. The germline V gene has CDR1 SEHNR and CDR2 FQNEAQ (reference sequence). The CDR3 spells CASSPVTDYEQYF. CDR3 nucleotides: TGTGCCAGCAGCCCGGTAACCGACTACGAGCAGTACTTC. The full variable domain, its missing parts supplied by reference TRBV7-9 and TRBJ2-7, is DTGVSQNPRHKITKRGQNVTFRCDPISEHNRLYWYRQTLGQGPEFLTYFQNEAQLEKSRLLSDRFSAERPKGSFSTLEIQRTEQGDSAMYLCASSPVTDYEQYFGPGTRLTVT.

This clone was seen once. The chain uses TRBV29-1 and TRBJ2-7; TRBD1 aligns across 8 bases. Germline V gene lookup returns CDR1 SQVTM and CDR2 ANQGSEA. This CDR3 has 12 amino acids. Germline trimming cut 7 bases from V and 2 bases from J; bases unmatched to any gene: 4. The CDR3 DNA follows: TGCAGCGCTGGGACAGGAGCCTACGAGCAGTACTTC. It is translated as CSAGTGAYEQYF.